This paragraph reports one T cell receptor beta chain. The data stem from a study of blood T cell repertoires in COVID-19. As for the study in general: The cDNA or gDNA used as material had been derived from T cells, B-cell-depleted T cells, or PBMCs.

Participants reported their clinical history, and cohort assignment relied on those reports. Profiled with immunoSEQ multiplex PCR; TCRdb holds only in-frame clones, not every one. The profile shows some 150,000 clones, about 84% of them singletons. This CDR3 has 17 residues. The TCR comes from a woman in her late teens or twenties who had been exposed to COVID-19. J is TRBJ1-2 and V is TRBV21-1. TRBV21-1 is shown as a pseudogene. Source material: PBMCs or T cells enriched from blood (not recorded which). CDR3 in amino acids: CASSKETGRGANYGYTF. Written as DNA, the CDR3 is TGTGCCAGCAGCAAAGAGACGGGAAGAGGAGCTAACTATGGCTACACCTTC.